These T cell receptor beta chains were read from a single sample in a study of blood T cell repertoires in COVID-19. Measured with immunoSEQ multiplex PCR; TCRdb has only the in-frame clones, and not every one. The sample holds 75,000 to 95,000 clones, approximately 90% seen once. The sample was peripheral blood. All receptors come from a woman older than 75 with acute or convalescent COVID-19. Each CDR3 is given with its conserved first and last residue. Fields, in order: V gene, CDR3 length, J gene, D gene, clone size, CDR3 protein, CDR3 DNA. The D gene is left open where the match is weak. The size field is filled for only some rows; it gives once, few, many or a size class.

v_gene: TRBV3-1/TRBV3-2
len: 16
j_gene: TRBJ1-6
d_gene: NA
abundance: once
CDR3aa: CASSLHPRAGNSPLHF
CDR3nt: TGTGCCAGCAGCCTACACCCCAGGGCAGGGAATTCACCCCTCCACTTT

v_gene: TRBV7-2
len: 15
j_gene: TRBJ2-7
d_gene: TRBD2
abundance: NA
CDR3aa: CASSLDTSGSYEQYF
CDR3nt: TGTGCCAGCAGCTTAGATACTAGCGGCTCCTACGAGCAGTACTTC

v_gene: TRBV27
len: 14
j_gene: TRBJ2-7
d_gene: TRBD1
abundance: NA
CDR3aa: CASSLKGASYEQYF
CDR3nt: TGTGCCAGCAGTTTGAAGGGGGCATCCTACGAGCAGTACTTC

v_gene: TRBV4-3
len: 17
j_gene: TRBJ2-1
d_gene: NA
abundance: NA
CDR3aa: CASSHGLEGSPPNEQFF
CDR3nt: TGCGCCAGCAGCCACGGACTGGAGGGGTCGCCCCCAAATGAGCAGTTCTTC

v_gene: TRBV6-5
len: 13
j_gene: TRBJ1-5
d_gene: NA
abundance: NA
CDR3aa: CASSLQGNQPQHF
CDR3nt: TGTGCCAGCAGTCTCCAGGGCAATCAGCCCCAGCATTTT

v_gene: TRBV28
len: 16
j_gene: TRBJ2-1
d_gene: TRBD2
abundance: NA
CDR3aa: CASSLFASGSSNEQFF
CDR3nt: TGTGCCAGCAGTTTATTCGCGAGCGGGAGTTCCAATGAGCAGTTCTTC

v_gene: TRBV5-1
len: 15
j_gene: TRBJ1-6
d_gene: TRBD1
abundance: NA
CDR3aa: CASKIGTAYNSPLHF
CDR3nt: TGCGCCAGCAAAATTGGGACAGCTTATAATTCACCCCTCCACTTT

v_gene: TRBV29-1
len: 14
j_gene: TRBJ1-1
d_gene: TRBD1
abundance: NA
CDR3aa: CSVRLQGAGTEAFF
CDR3nt: TGCAGCGTCAGATTACAGGGGGCTGGCACTGAAGCTTTCTTT

v_gene: TRBV6-5
len: 13
j_gene: TRBJ1-2
d_gene: TRBD1
abundance: NA
CDR3aa: CASSLTGDYGYTF
CDR3nt: TGTGCCAGCAGTTTGACAGGGGACTATGGCTACACCTTC

v_gene: TRBV4-2
len: 16
j_gene: TRBJ1-2
d_gene: TRBD1
abundance: NA
CDR3aa: CASSQDVPGGVDGYTF
CDR3nt: TGTGCCAGCAGCCAAGATGTCCCAGGGGGCGTAGATGGCTACACCTTC

v_gene: TRBV6-5
len: 14
j_gene: TRBJ2-7
d_gene: NA
abundance: NA
CDR3aa: CASSYGERLNEQYF
CDR3nt: TGTGCCAGCAGTTACGGGGAGAGACTAAATGAGCAGTACTTC

v_gene: TRBV6-6
len: 13
j_gene: TRBJ1-6
d_gene: NA
abundance: NA
CDR3aa: CASCQQGNSPLHF
CDR3nt: TGTGCCAGCTGCCAACAGGGTAATTCACCCCTCCACTTT

v_gene: TRBV6-5
len: 13
j_gene: TRBJ1-1
d_gene: NA
abundance: NA
CDR3aa: CASSYSRQGEAFF
CDR3nt: TGTGCCAGCAGTTACTCCAGGCAGGGCGAAGCTTTCTTT

v_gene: TRBV29-1
len: 12
j_gene: TRBJ1-4
d_gene: TRBD1
abundance: once
CDR3aa: CSVDGGGEKLFF
CDR3nt: TGCAGCGTTGATGGAGGGGGCGAAAAACTGTTTTTT

v_gene: TRBV5-1
len: 14
j_gene: TRBJ2-3
d_gene: NA
abundance: NA
CDR3aa: CASSQRHILDTQYF
CDR3nt: TGCGCCAGCAGCCAGCGGCACATTCTGGATACGCAGTATTTT

v_gene: TRBV12-3/TRBV12-4
len: 13
j_gene: TRBJ2-5
d_gene: NA
abundance: once
CDR3aa: CASSLKLSGTQYF
CDR3nt: TGTGCCAGCAGTTTAAAGCTGAGCGGGACCCAGTACTTC

v_gene: TRBV4-3
len: 18
j_gene: TRBJ1-6
d_gene: TRBD1
abundance: NA
CDR3aa: CASSQDAGQGARNSPLHF
CDR3nt: TGCGCCAGCAGCCAAGATGCGGGACAGGGGGCTCGAAATTCACCCCTCCACTTT